The 15 T cell receptor beta chains below were found in one sample sequenced in a study of cytomegalovirus exposure and HLA in healthy donors. PCR involved 60 Vbeta and 13 Jbeta primers. Using immunoSEQ multiplex PCR, the repertoire was profiled, and TCRdb retains in-frame clones only, with some absent. The data show some 180,000 clones, approximately 70% seen once. Input material: PBMCs. The receptors come from a woman aged 25 to 45 in good health and CMV-seronegative.

The V gene is TRBV6-5, the J gene TRBJ1-5; a weak D match, TRBD1 (6 bases). The CDR3 spans 15 residues. The germline CDR1 and CDR2 sequences are MNHEY and SVGAGI. Between the trimmed V and J ends, which lost 6 bases and 4 bases, there was a span of 16 bases. The CDR3 sequence: CASSTDRGRNQPQHF. CDR3 DNA: TGTGCCAGCAGCACGGACAGAGGTAGAAATCAGCCCCAGCATTTT.

This clone was recorded only once. CDR3 sequence (DNA): TGTGCCAGCAGCTTAGATGCGGTGTCCGAGCAGTACTTC. Translating it yields CASSLDAVSEQYF. The rearrangement uses TRBV7-7 and TRBJ2-7; D is undetermined. CDR3 length: 13 amino acids. Trimming stripped 1 base from V and 6 bases from J, with 10 bases between. The germline gives CDR1 SSHAT, CDR2 FNYEAQ (reference sequence).

The J gene is TRBJ2-2, the V gene TRBV13; D is unclear. V gave up 0 bases and J gave up 0 bases, with 5 bases separating them. CDR3 length equals 15 residues. Germline CDR1 PRHDT, CDR2 FYEKMQ (reference sequence). The CDR3 loop reads CASSLGAANTGELFF. The CDR3 DNA reads as TGTGCCAGCAGCTTAGGGGCGGCGAACACCGGGGAGCTGTTTTTT.

This clone showed up just a few times. The chain recombines TRBV13 with TRBJ1-1, with unresolved D. The germline V gene has CDR1 PRHDT and CDR2 FYEKMQ (reference sequence). Trimming pared 5 bases from V and 9 bases from J, leaving 10 bases between. The CDR3 extends over 11 amino acids. CDR3 amino acids: CASSPRVQAFF. CDR3 coding DNA: TGTGCCAGCAGCCCGCGGGTTCAAGCTTTCTTT.

A few counts support this clone. The chain uses TRBV14 and TRBJ2-5, with TRBD1 as a possible D gene (5 bases). CDR1 is SGHDN and CDR2 is FVKESK in the germline V gene. V lost 5 bases and J 5 bases, leaving 9 bases between the germline ends. This CDR3 is 12 amino acids long. CDR3 amino acids: CASSRGWETQYF. As DNA, the CDR3 is TGTGCCAGCAGCAGGGGCTGGGAGACCCAGTACTTC.

This clone was found once. The junction shows a germline mismatch at one end, possibly a read error. This chain links TRBV7-9 with TRBJ2-3; 11 positions agree with TRBD2. CDR1 is SEHNR, CDR2 FQNEAQ, per germline (reference sequence). The CDR3 is 16 residues long. CDR3 sequence (DNA): TGTTCCAGCAGCCCGGGACTAGCGGAATCCACAGATACGCAGTATTTT. This gives the protein CSSSPGLAESTDTQYF.

J is TRBJ2-3 and V is TRBV6-6, with 12 bases that match TRBD2. Germline trimming cut 6 bases from V and 4 bases from J; bases unmatched to any gene: 8. Germline values: CDR1 MNHNY, CDR2 SVGAGI (reference sequence). The CDR3 extends over 16 amino acids. The CDR3 here is CASRDGLAGWSDTQYF. The DNA for the CDR3 is TGTGCCAGCAGAGATGGACTAGCGGGATGGTCAGATACGCAGTATTTT.

The V and J genes are TRBV5-1 and TRBJ2-5; 9 nucleotides agree with TRBD2. The J call may be in error: the DNA end matches TRBJ2-7 better. CDR1 and CDR2 from the germline V gene are SGHRS and YFSETQ. There are 15 residues in the CDR3. The CDR3 nucleotides read TGCGCCAGCAGCTTGGGGCTAGCGGGATCGAACGAGCAGTACTTC. Residues: CASSLGLAGSNEQYF.

The CDR3 protein is CASSEVFGTWDKAFF. The CDR3 region has the DNA TGTGCCAGCAGTGAAGTTTTTGGGACCTGGGACAAAGCTTTCTTT. The gene calls are TRBV2 and TRBJ1-1; D is perhaps TRBD1 (6 bases). This CDR3 has 15 residues. Germline V gene sequence: CDR1 SNHLY, CDR2 FYNNEI. Trimming took off 1 base at V and 9 bases at J, with 18 bases between the two ends. The full variable domain, completed using reference TRBV2 and TRBJ1-1, is EPEVTQTPSHQVTQMGQEVILRCVPISNHLYFYWYRQILGQKVEFLVSFYNNEISEKSEIFDDQFSVERPDGSNFTLKIRSTKLEDSAMYFCASSEVFGTWDKAFFGQGTRLTVV.

The rearrangement uses TRBV5-4 and TRBJ2-1; 8 nucleotides align to TRBD2. The CDR3 has 16 residues. The V gene's germline CDR1 is SGHNT and CDR2 YYREEE (reference sequence). With 3 bases clipped from V and 8 bases from J, the junction kept 13 bases outside the gene matches. The CDR3 sequence is CASSSHLGTSRDEQFF. CDR3 sequence (DNA): TGTGCCAGCAGCTCACACCTGGGGACTAGTCGGGATGAGCAGTTCTTC. The complete variable domain, with remaining parts taken from reference TRBV5-4 and TRBJ2-1, reads ETGVTQSPTHLIKTRGQQVTLRCSSQSGHNTVSWYQQALGQGPQFIFQYYREEENGRGNFPPRFSGLQFPNYSSELNVNALELDDSALYLCASSSHLGTSRDEQFFGPGTRLTVL.

This sequence joins TRBV5-1 and TRBJ2-2; D remains ambiguous. Trimming pared 2 bases from V and 0 bases from J, leaving 8 bases between. The germline V gene has CDR1 SGHRS and CDR2 YFSETQ. There are 15 residues in the CDR3. Here the CDR3 DNA reads TGCGCCAGCAGCTTTAACAGTCCGAACACCGGGGAGCTGTTTTTT. Its translation: CASSFNSPNTGELFF.

The chain recombines TRBV18 with TRBJ2-7; 8 bases match TRBD2. V shed 0 bases, J shed 2 bases, and the junction held 3 bases outside the gene matches. In germline, CDR1 is KGHSH, CDR2 LQKENI. CDR3 size: 15 residues. CDR3 in DNA: TGTGCCAGCTCACCACCGAGGGGACTAGCCTACGAGCAGTACTTC. It specifies CASSPPRGLAYEQYF.

This clone was observed a handful of times. The chain joins TRBV7-9 to TRBJ2-5; 10 positions match TRBD1. Germline trimming cut 6 bases from V and 5 bases from J; bases unmatched to any gene: 6. The CDR3 runs to 14 residues. Germline loops: CDR1 SEHNR, CDR2 FQNEAQ (reference sequence). The CDR3 nucleotides are TGTGCCAGCAGTTTGGGGACAGGGGACGAGACCCAGTACTTC. It yields the protein CASSLGTGDETQYF.

Here the CDR3 DNA reads TGTGCCAGCTCACCATTAGCGGGAGCGGCAGATACGCAGTATTTT. Translated, it gives CASSPLAGAADTQYF. V is TRBV18 and J is TRBJ2-3, with TRBD2 matching 9 bases. The CDR3 is 15 amino acids. The junction had 4 bases not matched to a gene; V was cut back by 2 bases and J by 4 bases. CDR1 KGHSH and CDR2 LQKENI come from the germline V gene.

This chain joins TRBV6-5 and TRBJ2-1; 14 positions agree with TRBD2. The CDR3 covers 15 residues. With V trimmed by 7 bases and J by 6 bases, 5 bases remained unmatched. Looked up from germline, CDR1 is MNHEY and CDR2 is SVGAGI. The CDR3, as DNA: TGTGCCAGCACCAGACTAGCGGGGGGGCGCAATGAGCAGTTCTTC. It encodes CASTRLAGGRNEQFF.